The next 30 T cell receptor beta chains were all read from a single sample in a study of blood T cell repertoires in COVID-19. Sequencing was performed with immunoSEQ multiplex PCR; in TCRdb, only in-frame clones are kept and a portion is missing. The table shows some 30,000 clones, with about 91% occurring only once. The specimen sequenced was peripheral blood. Receptors originate from a human donor with acute or convalescent COVID-19. The donor label of this sample is uncertain.

A remark on this clone: An end of the junction does not agree with germline; a read error may underlie this. The chain carries TRBV24-1 and TRBJ1-3; the D is unclear. Germline V gives CDR1 KGHDR, CDR2 SFDVKD. This CDR3 region has 11 residues. CDR3 sequence (DNA): TGTGCCACCAGGGCTGGAGCTCCGAACCCGTTT. As protein: CATRAGAPNPF.

The chain carries TRBV18 and TRBJ1-1; TRBD1 aligns across 11 bases. The CDR3 is 16 amino acids. Germline loops: CDR1 KGHSH, CDR2 LQKENI. The V segment lost 3 bases and the J segment 4 bases; nucleotides outside the gene matches: 7. The CDR3 DNA is TGTGCCAGCTCACCTGGACAGGGGGCCCTAGGCACTGAAGCTTTCTTT. It is translated as CASSPGQGALGTEAFF.

V and J are TRBV29-1 and TRBJ1-1, with D hard to call. The CDR3 runs to 11 residues. The germline V gene encodes CDR1 SQVTM and CDR2 ANQGSEA. The V gene lost 5 bases and the J gene lost 1 base, with 5 bases spanning the gap. The CDR3 loop is CSVSGNTEAFF. The CDR3 DNA reads as TGCAGCGTTTCGGGGAACACTGAAGCTTTCTTT.

The genes are TRBV6-2 or TRBV6-3 and TRBJ1-1; 8 nucleotides agree with TRBD1. Looked up from germline, CDR1 is MNHEY and CDR2 is SVGEGT. The CDR3 length is 15 residues. V was clipped by 4 bases and J by 4 bases; unmatched bases: 8. The CDR3, as DNA: TGTGCCAGCAGTTCCTCAGGGGGCCGGGGCACTGAAGCTTTCTTT. Its translation: CASSSSGGRGTEAFF.

This chain connects TRBV13 to TRBJ2-2, with TRBD1 matching over 8 bases. Germline CDR1 and CDR2: PRHDT and FYEKMQ (reference sequence). CDR3 length equals 16 residues. V was pared by 3 bases and J by 0 bases, with 3 bases of the junction left unmatched. Written as DNA, the CDR3 is TGTGCCAGCAGCTTCCAGGGGGCATCGAACACCGGGGAGCTGTTTTTT. Translated: CASSFQGASNTGELFF.

This clone showed up just once. The chain employs TRBV5-4 and TRBJ1-1; the D gene is possibly TRBD1 (5 bases). The CDR3 has 14 residues. Germline CDR1 SGHNT, CDR2 YYREEE (reference sequence). Between the trimmed V and J ends, which lost 5 bases and 1 base, there was a span of 12 bases. DNA of the CDR3: TGTGCCAGCAGTCGAGAGACAGCGAACACTGAAGCTTTCTTT. It specifies CASSRETANTEAFF.

The V call is TRBV4-3, the J call TRBJ1-4; possibly TRBD1 for D (5 bases). Germline V gene data show CDR1 as LGHNA and CDR2 as YSLEER. This CDR3 contains 16 residues. The V and J ends lost 1 base and 5 bases respectively, with 14 bases between them. For the CDR3, the DNA is TGCGCCAGCAGCCAAGGGGGTCAGGGCTCCAATGAAAAACTGTTTTTT. Its protein is CASSQGGQGSNEKLFF.

This chain uses TRBV10-3 with TRBJ1-1; possibly TRBD1 for D (6 bases). Trimming left V 3 bases short and J 4 bases short, with 18 bases between. Germline CDR1 ENHRY, CDR2 SYGVKD. This CDR3 has 16 amino acids. The CDR3: CAISETVGASSTEAFF. In DNA form, the CDR3 reads TGTGCCATCAGTGAAACCGTGGGGGCGTCGAGCACTGAAGCTTTCTTT.

The chain joins TRBV23-1 to TRBJ1-5, with 12 bases matching TRBD1. TRBV23-1 is an ORF, with its function uncertain. The length of the CDR3 is 18 residues. V was clipped by 10 bases and J by 6 bases; unmatched bases: 19. CDR3 residues: CANLCRDRGRRGFQPQHF. CDR3 nucleotide sequence: TGCGCCAACCTTTGCCGGGACAGGGGGCGCAGGGGGTTTCAGCCCCAGCATTTT.

V usage is TRBV2 and J usage is TRBJ1-4, with D perhaps matching TRBD1 (6 bases). The germline V gene encodes CDR1 SNHLY and CDR2 FYNNEI. The CDR3 has 14 residues. V was shortened by 3 bases and J by 8 bases, with 13 bases between the two germline ends. CDR3 loop: CASSEGEGEEKLFF. In DNA form, the CDR3 reads TGTGCCAGCAGTGAGGGGGAGGGGGAGGAAAAACTGTTTTTT.

The chain is built from TRBV7-8 and TRBJ2-7; TRBD2 is a possible D gene (7 bases). Looked up from germline, CDR1 is SGHVS and CDR2 is FQNEAQ. The length of the CDR3 is 15 residues. The ends were cut back, 5 bases at V and 9 bases at J, with 23 bases in the middle. CDR3 DNA sequence: TGTGCCAGCAGCACCGCAGCACAGGGACCGGGGGGGCAGTACTTC. Protein product: CASSTAAQGPGGQYF. The complete variable domain, with remaining parts taken from reference TRBV7-8 and TRBJ2-7, reads GAGVSQSPRYKVAKRGQDVALRCDPISGHVSLFWYQQALGQGPEFLTYFQNEAQLDKSGLPSDRFFAERPEGSVSTLKIQRTQQEDSAVYLCASSTAAQGPGGQYFGPGTRLTVT.

This chain connects TRBV5-1 to TRBJ2-7; 13 bases are a match to TRBD2. The CDR3 loop spans 15 amino acids. Germline-derived CDR1 and CDR2 are SGHRS and YFSETQ. V lost 3 bases, J lost 4 bases, and 4 bases stayed unmatched. CDR3 in DNA: TGCGCCAGCAGCTCTGGACTAGCGGGAGAGTACGAGCAGTACTTC. Translating it yields CASSSGLAGEYEQYF.

This clone has only a few counts. This rearrangement joins TRBV5-1 to TRBJ1-2, with no clear D. Trimming took 4 bases from V and 8 from J, leaving 12 bases between them. Germline CDR1 and CDR2: SGHRS and YFSETQ. The CDR3 runs 12 residues. The CDR3: CASSNLVFGYTF. DNA of the CDR3: TGCGCCAGCAGCAACTTAGTATTCGGCTACACCTTC.

The chain is built from TRBV15 and TRBJ2-5; the D gene is possibly TRBD1 (5 bases). Germline assignment: CDR1 LNHNV and CDR2 YYDKDF (reference sequence). The CDR3 consists of 14 residues. V dropped 0 bases and J dropped 7 bases, with 12 bases sitting between them. The CDR3 DNA reads TGTGCCACCAGCAGAGATAGGGGTAAAGTGACCCAGTACTTC. Translating it yields CATSRDRGKVTQYF.

The chain recombines TRBV4-2 with TRBJ1-5, with a weak D call TRBD1 (5 bases). The germline V gene has CDR1 LGHNA and CDR2 YNFKEQ. Trimming took off 4 bases at V and 4 bases at J, with 20 bases between the two ends. The CDR3 is 17 amino acids. CDR3 residues: CASSRTQGEGMNQPQHF. CDR3 nucleotide sequence: TGTGCCAGCAGCCGCACTCAGGGCGAAGGGATGAATCAGCCCCAGCATTTT.

The rearrangement links TRBV19 to TRBJ2-7, with D possibly being TRBD2 (7 bases). The CDR3 has 16 amino acids. Deletions cut 4 bases from V and 0 bases from J, with 16 bases between. CDR1 is LNHDA and CDR2 is SQIVND in the germline V gene (reference sequence). CDR3 residues: CASSNAPGGPSYEQYF. Here the CDR3 DNA reads TGTGCCAGTAGTAACGCCCCGGGGGGCCCCTCCTACGAGCAGTACTTC.

This sequence joins TRBV16 and TRBJ2-3, with 7 bases lining up with TRBD2. The CDR3 extends over 16 amino acids. Looked up from germline, CDR1 is KGHSY and CDR2 is FQNENV. J gave up 0 bases and V 6 bases, and 9 bases lay outside the gene matches. CDR3 bases: TGTGCCAGCAGTTCCCCCTCTAGCGGAAGCACAGATACGCAGTATTTT. This gives the protein CASSSPSSGSTDTQYF.

V and J are TRBV10-1 and TRBJ2-2, with D tentatively TRBD2 (5 bases). The CDR3 has 13 residues. Trimming shortened V by 7 bases and J by 7 bases, and 13 bases separated the two germline ends. Per germline, CDR1 WNHNN and CDR2 SYGVQD (reference sequence). The chain's CDR3 is CASMDPGGGELFF. The CDR3 nucleotides are TGCGCCAGCATGGACCCAGGAGGCGGGGAGCTGTTTTTT.

This clone was detected only a few times. The chain uses TRBV6-2 or TRBV6-3 and TRBJ1-5; no clear D gene. Trimming removed 2 bases from V and 1 base from J, with 12 bases in between. Germline V gene lookup returns CDR1 MNHEY and CDR2 SVGEGT. CDR3 length: 16 amino acids. The DNA for the CDR3 is TGTGCCAGCAGTTACCCTCCGGGAACCAGCAATCAGCCCCAGCATTTT. It is translated as CASSYPPGTSNQPQHF.

The CDR3 DNA follows: TGTGCCAGCAGCGCCGGGACAAGCAATCAGCCCCAGCATTTT. Protein: CASSAGTSNQPQHF. This chain joins TRBV9 and TRBJ1-5, with a tentative D call TRBD1 (6 bases). There are 14 residues in the CDR3. Trimming took 3 bases from V and 1 from J, leaving 8 bases between them. The germline CDR1 and CDR2 sequences are SGDLS and YYNGEE.

For the CDR3, the DNA is TGTGCCAGCAGTGAATTGCGACAGGGAATCTACGAGCAGTACTTC. This gives the protein CASSELRQGIYEQYF. The chain uses TRBV2 and TRBJ2-7; 7 bases fit TRBD1. Losses at the gene ends were 2 bases for V and 3 bases for J; bases not matched to a gene: 7. The CDR3 is 15 residues long. Germline-derived CDR1 and CDR2 are SNHLY and FYNNEI. Full variable domain (outside the CDR3, taken from reference TRBV2 and TRBJ2-7): EPEVTQTPSHQVTQMGQEVILRCVPISNHLYFYWYRQILGQKVEFLVSFYNNEISEKSEIFDDQFSVERPDGSNFTLKIRSTKLEDSAMYFCASSELRQGIYEQYFGPGTRLTVT.

The chain is built from TRBV5-6 and TRBJ2-3, with a possible D match to TRBD2 (6 bases). The CDR3 has 17 amino acids. V lost 0 bases and J lost 0, with 14 bases in between. Per the germline V gene, CDR1 is SGHDT and CDR2 is YYEEEE. The CDR3 is CASSLGLGPVSTDTQYF. For the CDR3, the DNA is TGTGCCAGCAGCTTGGGACTAGGGCCAGTTAGCACAGATACGCAGTATTTT.

The chain is built from TRBV9 and TRBJ1-3; a possible D gene is TRBD1 (5 bases). V shed 0 bases and J shed 0 bases, with 16 bases lying between them. CDR1 SGDLS and CDR2 YYNGEE come from the germline V gene. The CDR3 has 18 residues. This CDR3 reads CASSVATQGPASGNTIYF. CDR3 bases: TGTGCCAGCAGCGTAGCTACGCAGGGCCCGGCCTCTGGAAACACCATATATTTT.

J is TRBJ1-2 and V is TRBV5-3; 8 bases match TRBD1. TRBV5-3 is an ORF for which the function is uncertain. The CDR3 has 17 residues. The V segment lost 4 bases and the J segment 4 bases; nucleotides outside the gene matches: 15. CDR3 DNA: TGTGCCAGAAGCCCGGGACAGGAGGGGCTCGGGGGCTATGGCTACACCTTC. Its protein is CARSPGQEGLGGYGYTF.

The genes are TRBV15 and TRBJ1-2, with 7 bases fitting TRBD1. The CDR3 is 15 residues long. Trimming cost V 1 base and J 4 bases; bases outside gene matches: 6. Germline V gene lookup returns CDR1 LNHNV and CDR2 YYDKDF (reference sequence). Here the CDR3 reads CATSRARQGGYGYTF. CDR3 DNA sequence: TGTGCCACCAGCAGAGCTAGACAGGGCGGCTATGGCTACACCTTC.

This sequence joins TRBV20-1 and TRBJ2-2, with TRBD2 matching over 12 bases. CDR3 length equals 16 residues. Germline V gene lookup returns CDR1 DFQATT and CDR2 SNEGSKA (reference sequence). The trim removed 3 bases at V and 3 bases at J, leaving 5 bases unmatched. CDR3 residues: CSASSTSGSYTGELFF. The DNA for the CDR3 is TGCAGTGCTAGTTCGACTAGCGGGAGTTACACCGGGGAGCTGTTTTTT.

The gene calls are TRBV4-1 and TRBJ1-1, with a weak D call TRBD1 (6 bases). V dropped 1 base and J dropped 5 bases, with 14 bases sitting between them. Germline-derived CDR1 and CDR2 are MGHRA and YSYEKL. This CDR3 region has 15 residues. CDR3 region: CASSQARTGWTEAFF. The CDR3 DNA is TGCGCCAGCAGCCAAGCTCGTACAGGGTGGACTGAAGCTTTCTTT.

The chain joins TRBV6-6 to TRBJ1-1; the match to TRBD1 covers 7 bases. V shed 3 bases, J shed 7 bases, and the junction held 5 bases outside the gene matches. CDR1 and CDR2 from the germline V gene are MNHNY and SVGAGI (reference sequence). The CDR3 extends over 13 amino acids. Here the CDR3 DNA reads TGTGCCAGCAGTTATGAGGCAGGGGGTGAAGCTTTCTTT. This encodes CASSYEAGGEAFF.

Here the CDR3 reads CASTRTGSSGNTIYF. The CDR3 region has the DNA TGTGCCAGCACCCGGACAGGGAGCTCTGGAAACACCATATATTTT. The chain employs TRBV2 and TRBJ1-3; 8 bases agree with TRBD1. The CDR3 is made up of 15 amino acids. CDR1 and CDR2 (germline): SNHLY, FYNNEI. V gave up 7 bases and J gave up 0 bases; unmatched junction bases: 5.

The rearrangement uses TRBV11-2 and TRBJ2-7; TRBD1 agrees at 9 bases. J gave up 0 bases and V 7 bases, and 4 bases lay outside the gene matches. The CDR3 extends over 14 amino acids. Germline V gene data show CDR1 as SGHAT and CDR2 as FQNNGV. The CDR3 DNA reads TGTGCCAGCACTCTGGACAGGGGCTCCTACGAGCAGTACTTC. Amino acid sequence: CASTLDRGSYEQYF. Supplemented by reference TRBV11-2 and TRBJ2-7, the full variable domain reads EAGVAQSPRYKIIEKRQSVAFWCNPISGHATLYWYQQILGQGPKLLIQFQNNGVVDDSQLPKDRFSAERLKGVDSTLKIQPAKLEDSAVYLCASTLDRGSYEQYFGPGTRLTVT.